The source of this T cell receptor beta chain is a study of cytomegalovirus exposure and HLA in healthy donors. The study's findings and limits: A list of approximately 160 TCR beta chains associated with cytomegalovirus was given.

Germline V gene sequence: CDR1 SGHDT, CDR2 YYEEEE. This CDR3 comprises 17 residues. Trimming shortened V by 1 base and J by 2 bases, and 16 bases separated the two germline ends. On this clone: Its antigen is undetermined.

Profiling relied on immunoSEQ multiplex PCR, and the TCRdb table lists in-frame clones only, not all of them. The table lists 150,000 to 200,000 clones, approximately 90% of them singletons, with under 3% in the top ten. The source material was PBMCs. The V and J genes are TRBV5-6 and TRBJ1-5; perhaps TRBD1 as D (5 bases). The clonotype comes from a man aged 18 to 35 in good health and CMV-seronegative. The DNA of the CDR3 is TGTGCCAGCAGCTTGAGGGACGGAGGGGTGGGCAATCAGCCCCAGCATTTT. Translated: CASSLRDGGVGNQPQHF.